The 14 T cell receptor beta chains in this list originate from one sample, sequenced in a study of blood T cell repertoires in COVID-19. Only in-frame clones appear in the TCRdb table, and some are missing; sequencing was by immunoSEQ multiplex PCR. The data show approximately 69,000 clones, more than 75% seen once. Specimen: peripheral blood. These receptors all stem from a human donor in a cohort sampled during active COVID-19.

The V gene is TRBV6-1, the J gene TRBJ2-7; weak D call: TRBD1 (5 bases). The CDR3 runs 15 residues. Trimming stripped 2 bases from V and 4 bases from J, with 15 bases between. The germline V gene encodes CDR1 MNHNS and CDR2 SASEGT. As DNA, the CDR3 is TGTGCCAGCAGTGAACGGACACAACAGTCTTACGAGCAGTACTTC. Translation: CASSERTQQSYEQYF.

The CDR3 protein is CASSTQGRAGADTQYF. For the CDR3, the DNA is TGTGCCAGCAGCACGCAAGGGAGGGCGGGAGCAGATACGCAGTATTTT. The chain carries TRBV9 and TRBJ2-3; 7 nucleotides match TRBD2. Trimming removed 4 bases from V and 4 bases from J; junction bases left unmatched: 12. The CDR3 runs 16 residues. Germline CDR1 SGDLS, CDR2 YYNGEE.

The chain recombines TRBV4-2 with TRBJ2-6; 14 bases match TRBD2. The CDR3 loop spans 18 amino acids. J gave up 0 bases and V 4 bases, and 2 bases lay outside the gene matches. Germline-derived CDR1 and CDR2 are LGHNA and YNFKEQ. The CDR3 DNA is TGTGCCAGCAGCCTGACTAGCGGGAGGGCCTCTGGGGCCAACGTCCTGACTTTC. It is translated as CASSLTSGRASGANVLTF.

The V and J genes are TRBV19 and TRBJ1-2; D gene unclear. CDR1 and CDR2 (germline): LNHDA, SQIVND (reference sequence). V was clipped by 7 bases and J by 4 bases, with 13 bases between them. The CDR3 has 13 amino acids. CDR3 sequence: CASTHGEGYGYTF. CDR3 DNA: TGTGCCAGTACCCATGGAGAGGGCTATGGCTACACCTTC.

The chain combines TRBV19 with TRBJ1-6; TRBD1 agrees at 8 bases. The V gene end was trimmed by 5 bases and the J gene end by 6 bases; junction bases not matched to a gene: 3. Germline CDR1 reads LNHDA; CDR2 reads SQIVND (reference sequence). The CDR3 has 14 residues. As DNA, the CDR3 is TGTGCCAGTAGTTTACAGGGGGGTAATTCACCCCTCCACTTT. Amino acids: CASSLQGGNSPLHF. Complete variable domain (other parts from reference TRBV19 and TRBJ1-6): DGGITQSPKYLFRKEGQNVTLSCEQNLNHDAMYWYRQDPGQGLRLIYYSQIVNDFQKGDIAEGYSVSREKKESFPLTVTSAQKNPTAFYLCASSLQGGNSPLHFGNGTRLTVT.

The DNA of the CDR3 is TGTGCCAGCGGGACACAGGGGCCAAATCAGCCCCAGCATTTT. It specifies CASGTQGPNQPQHF. This chain links TRBV28 with TRBJ1-5; 7 bases line up with TRBD1. Germline lookup yields CDR1 MDHEN and CDR2 SYDVKM. CDR3 length equals 14 residues. J was trimmed by 4 bases and V by 8 bases; bases with no gene match: 8. Full variable domain (outside the CDR3, taken from reference TRBV28 and TRBJ1-5): DVKVTQSSRYLVKRTGEKVFLECVQDMDHENMFWYRQDPGLGLRLIYFSYDVKMKEKGDIPEGYSVSREKKERFSLILESASTNQTSMYLCASGTQGPNQPQHFGDGTRLSIL.

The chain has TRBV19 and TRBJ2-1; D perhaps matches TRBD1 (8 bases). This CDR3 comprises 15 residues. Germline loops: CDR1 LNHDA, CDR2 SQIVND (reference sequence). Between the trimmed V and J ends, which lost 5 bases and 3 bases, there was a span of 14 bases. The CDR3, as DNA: TGTGCCAGTAGTGTAACAGGGGGGGTCTACAATGAGCAGTTCTTC. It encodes CASSVTGGVYNEQFF.

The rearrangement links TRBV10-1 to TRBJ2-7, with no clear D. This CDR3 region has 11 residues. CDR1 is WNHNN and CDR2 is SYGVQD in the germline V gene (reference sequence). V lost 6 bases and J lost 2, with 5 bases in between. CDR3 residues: CASRPTYEQYF. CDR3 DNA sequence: TGCGCCAGCAGGCCTACCTACGAGCAGTACTTC.

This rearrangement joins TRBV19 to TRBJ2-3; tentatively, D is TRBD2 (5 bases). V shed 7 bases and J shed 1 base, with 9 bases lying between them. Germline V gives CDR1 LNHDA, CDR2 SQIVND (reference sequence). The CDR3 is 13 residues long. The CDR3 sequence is CASNSGRTDTQYF. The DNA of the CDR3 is TGTGCCAGTAACAGCGGTCGCACAGATACGCAGTATTTT.

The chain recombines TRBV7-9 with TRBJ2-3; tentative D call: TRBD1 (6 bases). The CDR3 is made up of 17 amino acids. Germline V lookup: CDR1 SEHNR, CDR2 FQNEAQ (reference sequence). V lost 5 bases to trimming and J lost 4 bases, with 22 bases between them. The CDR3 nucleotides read TGTGCCAGCAGCCTTGGTGCATGGGGGCTTACAGCAGATACGCAGTATTTT. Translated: CASSLGAWGLTADTQYF.

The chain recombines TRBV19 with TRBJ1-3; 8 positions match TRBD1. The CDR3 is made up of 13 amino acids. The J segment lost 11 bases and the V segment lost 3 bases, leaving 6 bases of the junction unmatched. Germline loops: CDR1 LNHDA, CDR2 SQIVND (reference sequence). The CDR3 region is CASSMPRGQAIYF. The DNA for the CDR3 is TGTGCCAGTAGTATGCCCAGGGGGCAGGCCATATATTTT.

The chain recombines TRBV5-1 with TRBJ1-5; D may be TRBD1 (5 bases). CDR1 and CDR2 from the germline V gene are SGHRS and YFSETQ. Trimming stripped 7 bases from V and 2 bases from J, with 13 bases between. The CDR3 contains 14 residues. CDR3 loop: CASAQTVGNQPQHF. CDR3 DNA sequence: TGCGCCAGCGCTCAGACAGTCGGCAATCAGCCCCAGCATTTT. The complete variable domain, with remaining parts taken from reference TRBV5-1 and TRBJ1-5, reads KAGVTQTPRYLIKTRGQQVTLSCSPISGHRSVSWYQQTPGQGLQFLFEYFSETQRNKGNFPGRFSGRQFSNSRSEMNVSTLELGDSALYLCASAQTVGNQPQHFGDGTRLSIL.

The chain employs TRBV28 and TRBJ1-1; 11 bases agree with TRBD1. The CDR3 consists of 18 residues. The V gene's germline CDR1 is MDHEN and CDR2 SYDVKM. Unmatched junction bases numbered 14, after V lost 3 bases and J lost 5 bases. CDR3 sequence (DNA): TGTGCCAGCAGTTTTCCAAACCCCGGACAGGGGGCGAGGACTGAAGCTTTCTTT. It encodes CASSFPNPGQGARTEAFF.

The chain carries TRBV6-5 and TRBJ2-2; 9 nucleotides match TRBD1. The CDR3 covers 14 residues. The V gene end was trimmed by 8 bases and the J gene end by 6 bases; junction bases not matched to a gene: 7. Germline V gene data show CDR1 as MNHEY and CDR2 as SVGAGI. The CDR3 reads CASSGTGFPGELFF. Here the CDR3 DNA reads TGTGCCAGCTCCGGGACAGGGTTTCCCGGGGAGCTGTTTTTT.